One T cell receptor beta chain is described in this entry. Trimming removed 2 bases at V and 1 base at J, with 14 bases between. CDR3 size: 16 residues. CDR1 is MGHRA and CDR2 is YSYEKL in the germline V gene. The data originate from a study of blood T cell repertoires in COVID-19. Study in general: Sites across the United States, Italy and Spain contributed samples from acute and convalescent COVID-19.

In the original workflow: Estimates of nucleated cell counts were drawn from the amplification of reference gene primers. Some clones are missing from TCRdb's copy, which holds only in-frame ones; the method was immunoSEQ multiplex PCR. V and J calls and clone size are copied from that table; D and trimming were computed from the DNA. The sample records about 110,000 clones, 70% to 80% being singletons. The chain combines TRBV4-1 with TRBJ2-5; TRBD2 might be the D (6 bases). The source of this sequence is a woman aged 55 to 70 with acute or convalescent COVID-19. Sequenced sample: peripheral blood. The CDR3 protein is CASSQQTGLAQETQYF. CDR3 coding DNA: TGCGCCAGCAGCCAACAAACGGGACTCGCCCAAGAGACCCAGTACTTC.